The clone carrying this T cell receptor (beta chain) was observed a single time. The sample is drawn from a study of blood T cell repertoires in COVID-19. Study-level information: The United States, Italy and Spain were the sources of the acute and convalescent COVID-19 samples. PBMCs, B-cell-depleted T cells, or T cells were the source of the cDNA or gDNA that made up the material.

Trimming took 5 bases from V and 7 from J, leaving 9 bases between them. The length of the CDR3 is 11 residues. Germline CDR1 reads SEHNR; CDR2 reads FQNEAQ (reference sequence). Original data processing: The assay estimated nucleated cells by amplifying reference gene primers. Sequencing used immunoSEQ multiplex PCR; TCRdb keeps in-frame clones, though not all of them. V and J calls and clone size are given by that table; D and trimming were obtained from the DNA. The sample includes more than 90,000 clones, around four fifths of them seen just once. The chain has TRBV7-9 and TRBJ2-7; D unclear. This sequence originates from a woman aged 70-85 years with acute or convalescent COVID-19. Sequencing used peripheral blood. CDR3 in amino acids: CASSPTGEQYF. The CDR3 DNA is TGTGCCAGCAGCCCGACCGGGGAGCAGTACTTC.